Below, 5 T cell receptor beta chains from the same sample are listed, as sequenced in a study of CD8+ T cells in alopecia areata (dated by TCRdb to 2016 to 2018). Libraries came from the immunoSEQ multiplex PCR assay. To provide template for TCR sequencing, every sample had RNA extracted and reverse transcribed into cDNA. In its TCRdb copy, this immuneACCESS table keeps in-frame sequences only and misses some clones. Where compared with another copy, unresolved V genes explain less than half of these, and the others have no known cause. This sample gives under 250,000 clones in total; about 56% of them show up just once. The ten largest clonotypes hold nearly 5% of the sample. The sample was CD8+ T cells sorted from blood. The receptors derive from a human donor in good health.

V and J are TRBV29-1 and TRBJ1-2, with 7 bases identical to TRBD1. After removal of 6 bases from V and 5 bases from J, the junction contained 12 bases not matched to a gene. The CDR3 runs 14 residues. The germline gives CDR1 SQVTM, CDR2 ANQGSEA. The CDR3 nucleotides read TGCAGCGTCTTTACCACCGGGACAGAGTATGGCTACACCTTC. Its protein is CSVFTTGTEYGYTF.

This chain uses TRBV19 with TRBJ2-7; TRBD1 is a possible D gene (5 bases). V gave up 9 bases and J gave up 0 bases, with 12 bases separating them. This CDR3 has 13 amino acids. CDR1 is LNHDA and CDR2 is SQIVND in the germline V gene (reference sequence). The CDR3 sequence is CASSDISSYEQYF. CDR3 coding DNA: TGTGCCAGCTCGGACATCAGCTCCTACGAGCAGTACTTC.

J is TRBJ1-1 and V is TRBV13; TRBD1 aligns across 7 bases. Losses at the gene ends were 10 bases for V and 1 base for J; bases not matched to a gene: 6. The CDR3 length is 13 residues. Germline CDR1 reads PRHDT; CDR2 reads FYEKMQ (reference sequence). The CDR3 loop is CATRGAPNTEAFF. The CDR3 region has the DNA TGTGCCACCAGGGGGGCACCGAACACTGAAGCTTTCTTT.

The rearrangement joins TRBV7-3 to TRBJ1-1; unclear D gene. The CDR3 spans 14 residues. Germline V gives CDR1 SGHTA, CDR2 FQGTGA. Trimming removed 1 base at V and 1 base at J, with 7 bases between. Here the CDR3 DNA reads TGTGCCAGCAGCTTAAGCCCATCGAACACTGAAGCTTTCTTT. Residues: CASSLSPSNTEAFF. Full variable domain (remainder filled in from reference TRBV7-3 and TRBJ1-1): GAGVSQTPSNKVTEKGKYVELRCDPISGHTALYWYRQSLGQGPEFLIYFQGTGAADDSGLPNDRFFAVRPEGSVSTLKIQRTERGDSAVYLCASSLSPSNTEAFFGQGTRLTVV.

The chain carries TRBV14 and TRBJ2-1, with D perhaps TRBD1 or TRBD2 (5 bases each). Germline-derived CDR1 and CDR2 are SGHDN and FVKESK. Trimming pared 3 bases from V and 1 base from J, leaving 10 bases between. This CDR3 region has 15 residues. The CDR3 loop reads CASSHLEGSYNEQFF. CDR3 nucleotide sequence: TGTGCCAGCAGCCACCTCGAGGGGTCCTACAATGAGCAGTTCTTC.